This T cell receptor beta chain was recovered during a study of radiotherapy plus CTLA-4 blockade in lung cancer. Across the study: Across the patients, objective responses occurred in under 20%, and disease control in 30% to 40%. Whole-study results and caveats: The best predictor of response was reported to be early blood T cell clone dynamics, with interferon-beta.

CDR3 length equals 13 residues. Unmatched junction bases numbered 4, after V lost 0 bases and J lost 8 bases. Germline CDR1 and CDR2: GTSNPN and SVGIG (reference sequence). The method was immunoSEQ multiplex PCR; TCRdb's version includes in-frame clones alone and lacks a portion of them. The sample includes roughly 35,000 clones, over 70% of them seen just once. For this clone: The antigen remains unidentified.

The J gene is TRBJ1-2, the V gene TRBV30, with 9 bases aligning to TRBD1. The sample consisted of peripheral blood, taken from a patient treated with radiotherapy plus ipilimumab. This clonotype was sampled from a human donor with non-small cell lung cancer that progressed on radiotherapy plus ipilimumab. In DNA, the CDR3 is TGTGCCTGGAGTGTCGGGACAGGGTTCGGCTACACCTTC. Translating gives CAWSVGTGFGYTF.